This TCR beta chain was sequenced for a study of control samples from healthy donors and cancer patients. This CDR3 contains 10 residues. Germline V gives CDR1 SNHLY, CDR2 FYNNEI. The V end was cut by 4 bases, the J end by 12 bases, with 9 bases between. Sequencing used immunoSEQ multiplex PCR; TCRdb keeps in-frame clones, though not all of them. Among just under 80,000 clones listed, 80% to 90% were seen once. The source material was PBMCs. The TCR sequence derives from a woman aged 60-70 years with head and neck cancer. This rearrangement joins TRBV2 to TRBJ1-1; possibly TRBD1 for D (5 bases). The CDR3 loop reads CASSGGTPFF. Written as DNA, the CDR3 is TGTGCCAGCAGTGGGGGCACCCCTTTCTTT. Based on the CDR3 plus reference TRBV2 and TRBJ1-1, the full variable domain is EPEVTQTPSHQVTQMGQEVILRCVPISNHLYFYWYRQILGQKVEFLVSFYNNEISEKSEIFDDQFSVERPDGSNFTLKIRSTKLEDSAMYFCASSGGTPFFGQGTRLTVV.